Shown below are 8 T cell receptor beta chains from a single sample sequenced in a study of T cells in Graves' hyperthyroidism and ophthalmopathy. RNA transcripts were the template for amplifying TCR beta CDR3 regions. In the first-round RT-PCR of the TCR CDR3, the HTBI primer set was used. TCRdb processed the multiplex PCR reads anew with MiXCR; each CDR3 protein has one entry. The sample records around 450,000 distinct CDR3 sequences, roughly 14% being singletons. The sequencing sample was made of blood. The receptors stem from a woman aged 18-29 years with Graves' hyperthyroidism.

This clonotype was observed many times. V and J are TRBV3-1 and TRBJ2-3; 10 bases map to TRBD2. CDR3 size: 16 residues. V shed 1 base and J 5 bases; nucleotides not matched to a gene: 6. Germline values: CDR1 LGHDT, CDR2 YNNKEL (reference sequence). The CDR3 DNA reads as TGTGCCAGCAGCCAAGTACTAGCGGGGAGAAAAGATACGCAGTATTTT. Its protein product is CASSQVLAGRKDTQYF.

The rearrangement links TRBV2 to TRBJ2-3, with D perhaps matching TRBD1 (6 bases). This CDR3 contains 13 residues. The germline V gene encodes CDR1 SNHLY and CDR2 FYNNEI. The ends were cut back, 6 bases at V and 4 bases at J, with 11 bases in the middle. The CDR3 DNA follows: TGTGCCAGCAGGCCACAGGGCCCAGATACGCAGTATTTT. Translated: CASRPQGPDTQYF.

This clonotype appeared a few times. The chain employs TRBV5-6 and TRBJ1-2; D perhaps matches TRBD1 (6 bases). The CDR3 runs to 12 residues. Trimming removed 4 bases from V and 4 bases from J, with 8 bases in between. Germline lookup yields CDR1 SGHDT and CDR2 YYEEEE. In DNA, the CDR3 is TGTGCCAGCAGCACGGACAGCTATGGCTACACCTTC. Amino acids: CASSTDSYGYTF.

The chain is built from TRBV10-2 and TRBJ2-7; D is uncertain. CDR3 length equals 16 residues. Germline CDR1 WSHSY, CDR2 SAAADI. The ends were cut back, 0 bases at V and 1 base at J, with 13 bases in the middle. The CDR3 is CASSESRAGGSYEQYF. The CDR3 nucleotides are TGCGCCAGCAGTGAGTCCCGGGCTGGCGGTTCCTACGAGCAGTACTTC.

The chain is built from TRBV5-4 and TRBJ1-2; 10 bases are a match to TRBD1. Unmatched junction bases numbered 15, after V lost 4 bases and J lost 6 bases. There are 17 residues in the CDR3. Germline V CDR1 and CDR2: SGHNT, YYREEE (reference sequence). The CDR3 loop reads CASSRGGQGQFTDGYTF. As DNA, the CDR3 is TGTGCCAGCAGCCGGGGGGGACAGGGGCAGTTTACGGATGGCTACACCTTC.

Details on this clonotype: One junction end disagrees with the germline gene, perhaps due to a read error. The V gene is TRBV5-1, the J gene TRBJ2-3, with D possibly being TRBD2 (6 bases). The germline V gene has CDR1 SGHRS and CDR2 YFSETQ. This CDR3 has 15 amino acids. The CDR3, as DNA: TGCGCCAGCAGCTTTGCTAGCGAGGACACACATACGCAGTATTTT. The encoded protein is CASSFASEDTHTQYF.

The chain couples TRBV6-1 to TRBJ2-1; 10 nucleotides align to TRBD2. CDR3 length equals 12 residues. Germline V lookup: CDR1 MNHNS, CDR2 SASEGT. CDR3 residues: CASGREYNEQFF. In DNA form, the CDR3 reads TGTGCAAGCGGGAGGGAGTACAATGAGCAGTTCTTC.

The CDR3 DNA reads as TGTGCCAGCAGCCAGACTAGCGGGAGAAGAGCTGAGCAGTTCTTC. The encoded protein is CASSQTSGRRAEQFF. The J gene is TRBJ2-1, the V gene TRBV6-1, with TRBD2 identical over 12 bases. J lost 9 bases, V lost 6 bases, and 9 bases had no gene match. Germline-derived CDR1 and CDR2 are MNHNS and SASEGT. This CDR3 region has 15 residues.